The text below deals with one T cell receptor (beta chain). This record comes from a study of blood T cell repertoires in COVID-19. Study-wide context: PBMCs, B-cell-depleted T cells, or T cells provided the cDNA or gDNA that made up the material.

Under the authors' procedure: It was from reference gene primer amplification that nucleated cell counts were estimated. TCRdb's copy holds only in-frame clones and misses some; the assay was immunoSEQ multiplex PCR. V, J and clone size were drawn from that table, and D and trimming were deduced from the DNA. The top ten hold around a tenth of the sample, which has tens of thousands of clones, 87% seen once. Germline trimming cut 2 bases from V and 0 bases from J; bases unmatched to any gene: 5. This CDR3 comprises 16 residues. Germline V lookup: CDR1 MNHEY, CDR2 SVGAGI. The chain has TRBV6-5 and TRBJ2-7; 9 bases fit TRBD2. The clonotype was recovered from a man older than 75 with active COVID-19. Sequencing was carried out using peripheral blood. CDR3 sequence (DNA): TGTGCCAGCAGTTACCAATCTAGCGGGAACTCCTACGAGCAGTACTTC. It translates to CASSYQSSGNSYEQYF.